This TCR beta chain was sequenced for a study of blood T cell repertoires in COVID-19. Across the study: Researchers got acute and convalescent COVID-19 samples from the United States, Italy and Spain. The analysed material was cDNA or gDNA that came from T cells, B-cell-depleted T cells, or PBMCs.

CDR3 size: 13 residues. The germline V gene encodes CDR1 SGDLS and CDR2 YYNGEE. Trimming took 0 bases from V and 4 from J, leaving 5 bases between them. Authors' analysis steps: The assay estimated nucleated cells by amplifying reference gene primers. The data were produced by immunoSEQ multiplex PCR, yet TCRdb's version contains in-frame clones alone and is incomplete. The V and J calls and clone size are taken from that table; D and trimming were inferred from the DNA. The data contain a few hundred thousand clones, about 88% of them singletons. V gene TRBV9 combines with J gene TRBJ1-3; no clear D. This sequence originates from a woman between 65 and 79 years old with active or convalescent COVID-19. Source material: peripheral blood. The CDR3 region is CASSVAPGNTIYF. CDR3 in DNA: TGTGCCAGCAGCGTAGCTCCGGGAAACACCATATATTTT.